Following are 9 T cell receptor beta chains from one sample sequenced in a study of human T cells and chemical hapten exposure. Time point described: pre-sensitization, week 0. Regarding treatment: therapeutic diphenylcyclopropenone sensitization with weekly scalp DPC. TCRdb itself ran the RACE reads through MiXCR, one entry per CDR3 protein. The sample has some 200,000 distinct CDR3 sequences, around 30% seen once. Sequences were derived from whole blood, sampled in connection with sensitization to the hapten diphenylcyclopropenone (DPC). These receptors were collected from a woman aged 30 to 39 with alopecia areata. Some clones in this sample may be carry-over from other donors' samples.

The chain joins TRBV5-1 to TRBJ1-6; a possible D gene is TRBD1 (6 bases). V was pared by 0 bases and J by 10 bases, with 17 bases between. Germline values: CDR1 SGHRS, CDR2 YFSETQ. The CDR3 contains 16 residues. In nucleotides, the CDR3 is TGCGCCAGCAGCTTGGGGGCCACAGGGTTTGTCTCACCCCTCCACTTT. Its translation: CASSLGATGFVSPLHF. Based on the CDR3 plus reference TRBV5-1 and TRBJ1-6, the full variable domain is KAGVTQTPRYLIKTRGQQVTLSCSPISGHRSVSWYQQTPGQGLQFLFEYFSETQRNKGNFPGRFSGRQFSNSRSEMNVSTLELGDSALYLCASSLGATGFVSPLHFGNGTRLTVT.

This clonotype was detected only a few times. The chain employs TRBV20-1 and TRBJ2-2, with 7 bases matching TRBD1. Germline CDR1 DFQATT, CDR2 SNEGSKA (reference sequence). Losses at the gene ends were 5 bases for V and 1 base for J; bases not matched to a gene: 7. The CDR3 totals 15 residues. In DNA form, the CDR3 reads TGCAGTGCTCCCCCGACAGGGAAGAACACCGGGGAGCTGTTTTTT. It codes for CSAPPTGKNTGELFF.

CDR3 in amino acids: CASRLGTGDSNQPQHF. Written as DNA, the CDR3 is TGTGCCAGCAGGCTGGGGACAGGGGATAGCAATCAGCCCCAGCATTTT. The chain is built from TRBV6-5 and TRBJ1-5; 10 bases line up with TRBD1. This CDR3 spans 16 amino acids. V trimming: 6 bases; J trimming: 0 bases; junction bases outside the gene matches: 5. Germline V CDR1 and CDR2: MNHEY, SVGAGI.

This clonotype was counted between two and nine times. This chain links TRBV12-3 or TRBV12-4 with TRBJ2-2; D unresolved. The V and J ends lost 8 bases and 6 bases respectively, with 4 bases between them. This CDR3 has 10 amino acids. The CDR3 region is CASWAGELFF. Written as DNA, the CDR3 is TGTGCCAGCTGGGCCGGGGAGCTGTTTTTT.

In its sample, this clonotype was seen a few times. The genes are TRBV27 and TRBJ1-2, with 7 bases matching TRBD1. V lost 2 bases to trimming and J lost 3 bases; unmatched junction nucleotides: 3. In germline, CDR1 is MNHEY, CDR2 SMNVEV (reference sequence). This CDR3 has 14 residues. Written as DNA, the CDR3 is TGTGCCAGCAGTTTAGGGGGACAGCACTATGGCTACACCTTC. It specifies CASSLGGQHYGYTF.

V usage is TRBV13 and J usage is TRBJ1-2; tentatively, D is TRBD1 (5 bases). Trimming took off 7 bases at V and 8 bases at J, with 17 bases between the two ends. Germline-derived CDR1 and CDR2 are PRHDT and FYEKMQ (reference sequence). The CDR3 loop spans 13 amino acids. In nucleotides, the CDR3 is TGTGCCAGCACCGCCGGGGGGGTCGGCGGCTACACCTTC. Its protein is CASTAGGVGGYTF.

The chain uses TRBV6-2 or TRBV6-3 and TRBJ2-7; a weak D match, TRBD2 (5 bases). CDR3 size: 12 residues. Per germline, CDR1 MNHEY and CDR2 SVGEGT. V was shortened by 2 bases and J by 4 bases, with 6 bases between the two germline ends. This CDR3 is CASSYGEYEQYF. DNA of the CDR3: TGTGCCAGCAGTTACGGGGAGTACGAGCAGTACTTC.

The V and J genes are TRBV2 and TRBJ1-1, with no clear D. Trimming pared 6 bases from V and 1 base from J, leaving 9 bases between. This CDR3 comprises 13 residues. Germline lookup yields CDR1 SNHLY and CDR2 FYNNEI. CDR3 sequence (DNA): TGTGCCAGCAGCAACGGACGGAACACTGAAGCTTTCTTT. Its protein is CASSNGRNTEAFF.

This clonotype came up many times. The chain employs TRBV28 and TRBJ2-3; 13 bases match TRBD2. Unmatched junction bases numbered 6, after V lost 6 bases and J lost 9 bases. This CDR3 is 14 amino acids long. Per germline, CDR1 MDHEN and CDR2 SYDVKM. The CDR3 region is CASRTGLAGETQYF. The CDR3 DNA reads TGTGCCAGCAGAACCGGACTAGCGGGAGAGACGCAGTATTTT.